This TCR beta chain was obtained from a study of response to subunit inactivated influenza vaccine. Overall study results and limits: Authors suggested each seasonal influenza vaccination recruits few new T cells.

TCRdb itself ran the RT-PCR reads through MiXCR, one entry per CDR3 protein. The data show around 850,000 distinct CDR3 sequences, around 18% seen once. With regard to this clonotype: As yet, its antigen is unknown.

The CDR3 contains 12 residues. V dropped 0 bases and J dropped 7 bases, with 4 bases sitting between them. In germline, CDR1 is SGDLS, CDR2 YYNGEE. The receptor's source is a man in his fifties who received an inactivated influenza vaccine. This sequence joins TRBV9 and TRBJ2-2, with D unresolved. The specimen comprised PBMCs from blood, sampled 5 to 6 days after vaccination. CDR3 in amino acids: CASSVGGGELFF. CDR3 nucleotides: TGTGCCAGCAGCGTAGGTGGCGGGGAGCTGTTTTTT. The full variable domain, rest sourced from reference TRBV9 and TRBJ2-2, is DSGVTQTPKHLITATGQRVTLRCSPRSGDLSVYWYQQSLDQGLQFLIQYYNGEERAKGNILERFSAQQFPDLHSELNLSSLELGDSALYFCASSVGGGELFFGEGSRLTVL.